This T cell receptor beta chain was recovered during a study of spatial heterogeneity in lung cancer (dated by TCRdb to about 2019). As for the study more broadly: More beta-chain than alpha-chain transcripts were consistently detected, likely reflecting higher beta-chain transcript abundance. TCR alpha and beta repertoires were quantitatively compared across multiple tumor regions, matched nontumor lung and blood in non-small cell lung cancer. A strong correlation was found between TCR transcript counts in tumor regions and a T cell transcriptional module score from matched bulk RNA-seq. In the raw uncorrected reads, each unique combination of TCR and UMI appeared more than ten times on average. At surgery, 200 or so tumor regions, around 64 matched nontumor lung samples and 50 to 60 PBMC samples were TCR-sequenced for both alpha and beta chains. The study linked features of the TCR repertoire to counts of nonsynonymous mutations, which were determined by whole-exome sequencing of tumor tissue.

General conclusions and limits of the study: A correlation was observed between the number of expanded intratumoral alpha and beta TCRs and the tumor nonsynonymous mutation count. Counts of ubiquitous and regional expanded TCRs correlated with counts of ubiquitous and regional nonsynonymous mutations, respectively. TCR-seq coverage of tumor T cells was estimated to be only about 7% for alpha chains and about 13% for beta chains. Additional single-cell paired TCR alpha and beta sequencing was considered necessary to confirm, at a functional level, the hypothesis that regional TCRs recognize regional mutations.

The library relied on 5' RACE. The sequencer was a NextSeq 500. In the TCR library protocol, a unique molecular identifier was attached to each TCR cDNA molecule so that PCR and sequencing errors could be corrected. For the original study's pipeline: TCR identification, UMI-based error correction and CDR3 extraction were performed with Decombinator tools. Expanded TCRs were defined as those above a frequency of 2 per 1,000, corresponding to the top 1% of the tumor frequency distribution. Expanded tumor TCRs statistically deemed absent (corrected P<0.05) from at least one tumor region were classed as regional, and all other expanded tumor TCRs were classed as ubiquitous. Each repertoire was subsampled 100 times to 5,000 TCRs, after which Renyi diversity was computed with the R vegan package. To build CDR3 similarity networks, amino acid triplet string-kernel similarity was used, and CDR3s were connected when their pairwise similarity was above 0.82. TCRdb reworked the public reads: Q25 trimming with fastp, MiXCR clone assembly, productive beta chains retained. Here each entry gathers all rows of one CDR3 protein and keeps the most common genes and DNA. Clone size and V and J calls follow TCRdb, not the original study. For this sample the table gives 250 to 350 distinct CDR3 sequences, of which around 23% were detected only once. The top ten clones comprise about 46% of the sample.

The CDR3 sequence holds 13 residues, the cysteine and phenylalanine included. Only CDR3 DNA remains: 39 bases, in frame from the first base. The junction shows trimming of 3 bases on V and 0 bases on J, plus 0 bases between the germline ends. A note on this clonotype: Its antigen remains unidentified. No much larger clonotype is one base removed from it; base qualities were not supplied. Being off target in a library aimed at alpha chains, this beta chain has a size of little meaning.

The time point label, as the study defines it: sample taken at primary tumor resection. Donors were 72 patients with early-stage, untreated non-small cell lung cancer from the lung TRACERx cohort. TCR sequencing used whole RNA extracted from tumor and nontumor lung tissue, or from cryopreserved PBMC samples, without cell sorting. Patients were selected for TCR sequencing only if sufficient RNA was available from at least two tumor regions. Before being selected, tumor and adjacent nontumor lung specimens were reviewed by a lung pathologist. This TCR was sampled from a male donor with early-stage non-small cell lung cancer. Material: lung tumor tissue, obtained at surgery. The V and J segments used are TRBV12-3 or TRBV12-4 and TRBJ2-6; the D gene identity is not certain. The CDR3 reads as follows: CASSFSGANVLTF. The sequenced DNA: TGTGCCAGCAGTTTCTCTGGGGCCAACGTCCTGACTTTC.